The rows below give T cell receptor beta chains drawn from one sample of a study of T cell responses to AZD1222 COVID-19 vaccine. Profiled with immunoSEQ multiplex PCR; TCRdb holds only in-frame clones, not every one. The profile shows around 100,000 clones, approximately 88% of them singletons. Sequencing used peripheral blood, obtained on day 0 of AZD1222 vaccination. These receptors came from an adult in good health. The CDR3 runs from the conserved cysteine through the conserved F or W. A D gene is named only where the DNA matches it firmly. Clone size is not always given. Where it is, it says once, few, many or a class for expanded clones.

D gene	V gene	clone size	J gene	CDR3 protein	CDR3 DNA
TRBD2	TRBV3-1/TRBV3-2	.	TRBJ2-3	CASSQGGSGASGYF	TGTGCCAGCAGCCAAGGAGGAAGCGGGGCCTCAGGGTATTTT
TRBD2	TRBV7-2	.	TRBJ2-2	CASSLVLAGFAGELFF	TGTGCCAGCAGCTTGGTCCTAGCGGGGTTTGCCGGGGAGCTGTTTTTT
TRBD1	TRBV5-4	.	TRBJ1-1	CASSLVRGGTEAFF	TGTGCCAGCAGCTTGGTCAGGGGGGGCACTGAAGCTTTCTTT
TRBD2	TRBV5-6	.	TRBJ2-2	CASSPGAGGPGELFF	TGTGCCAGCAGTCCCGGGGCGGGAGGACCCGGGGAGCTGTTTTTT
.	TRBV18	once	TRBJ1-2	CASSPTMRGVSNYGYTF	TGTGCCAGCTCACCAACGATGCGGGGAGTTAGTAACTATGGCTACACCTTC
.	TRBV5-1	.	TRBJ2-2	CASSLADQGELFF	TGCGCCAGCAGCTTGGCGGATCAGGGGGAGCTGTTTTTT
.	TRBV18	.	TRBJ2-7	CASSPTLANEQYF	TGTGCCAGCTCACCGACCCTAGCGAACGAGCAGTACTTC
TRBD2	TRBV5-1	.	TRBJ2-1	CASSFGGAVYNEQFF	TGCGCCAGCAGCTTCGGGGGGGCCGTGTATAATGAGCAGTTCTTC
.	TRBV12-3/TRBV12-4	once	TRBJ2-7	CASSPSPYEQYF	TGTGCCAGCAGCCCTTCCCCCTACGAGCAGTACTTC
.	TRBV6-2/TRBV6-3	.	TRBJ1-5	CASSSISGGSNQPQHF	TGTGCCAGCAGTTCCATTTCCGGGGGTAGCAATCAGCCCCAGCATTTT
.	TRBV18	once	TRBJ2-7	CASSPGGGYGYEQYF	TGTGCCAGCTCACCGGGTGGGGGTTACGGCTACGAGCAGTACTTC
.	TRBV19	.	TRBJ2-1	CASSKGSGPNEQFF	TGTGCCAGTAGTAAAGGGTCAGGGCCCAATGAGCAGTTCTTC
.	TRBV11-2	.	TRBJ2-1	CASSLTTKYNEQFF	TGTGCCAGCAGCTTAACTACGAAGTACAATGAGCAGTTCTTC
TRBD2	TRBV19	.	TRBJ2-3	CASSTIAGGIPTDTQYF	TGTGCCAGTAGTACAATAGCGGGAGGGATCCCCACAGATACGCAGTATTTT
.	TRBV15	.	TRBJ1-1	CATSRETGTEAFF	TGTGCCACCAGCAGGGAAACAGGGACTGAAGCTTTCTTT
TRBD1	TRBV3-1/TRBV3-2	.	TRBJ1-4	CASSLPGQDEKLFF	TGTGCCAGCAGCCTTCCGGGACAGGATGAAAAACTGTTTTTT
.	TRBV11-3	.	TRBJ2-3	CASSLGRTRDTSTDTQYF	TGTGCCAGCAGCTTGGGGCGAACCCGGGACACTAGCACAGATACGCAGTATTTT
.	TRBV11-2	.	TRBJ2-1	CASSLAEHEQFF	TGTGCCAGCAGCTTAGCTGAGCATGAGCAGTTCTTC
.	TRBV2	.	TRBJ2-1	CASSVHGDEQFF	TGTGCCAGCAGTGTCCACGGGGACGAGCAGTTCTTC
.	TRBV6-2/TRBV6-3	.	TRBJ2-3	CASSHRDTDTQYF	TGTGCCAGCAGTCATAGGGACACAGATACGCAGTATTTT
TRBD1	TRBV18	.	TRBJ2-7	CASSPNIGQGLYEQYF	TGTGCCAGCTCACCTAATATAGGACAGGGCCTTTACGAGCAGTACTTC
TRBD1	TRBV7-9	.	TRBJ1-1	CASRGEQGAGEEAFF	TGTGCCAGCAGAGGCGAACAGGGGGCCGGTGAAGAAGCTTTCTTT
TRBD2	TRBV7-9	.	TRBJ2-7	CASSIRTSGSYEQYF	TGTGCCAGCAGCATACGGACTAGCGGGAGTTACGAGCAGTACTTC
.	TRBV9	.	TRBJ2-3	CASSVSEDTQYF	TGTGCCAGCAGCGTATCCGAAGATACGCAGTATTTT
TRBD1	TRBV5-1	.	TRBJ2-5	CASSTGQRYLQETQYF	TGCGCCAGCAGCACGGGACAGCGATACCTCCAAGAGACCCAGTACTTC
.	TRBV5-1	.	TRBJ2-7	CASRALSSYEQYF	TGCGCCAGCAGGGCCTTAAGCTCCTACGAGCAGTACTTC
TRBD2	TRBV7-8	.	TRBJ2-5	CASSDPGRAQYF	TGTGCCAGCAGCGATCCGGGGAGGGCCCAGTACTTC
.	TRBV14	.	TRBJ2-7	CASSQRGLQGFYEQYF	TGTGCCAGCAGCCAAAGGGGACTACAGGGGTTCTACGAGCAGTACTTC
.	TRBV9	.	TRBJ2-1	CASSVGPQGQGEQFF	TGTGCCAGCAGCGTAGGCCCACAGGGACAAGGCGAGCAGTTCTTC
TRBD1	TRBV28	.	TRBJ1-1	CASSSGGWTEAFF	TGTGCCAGCAGTTCAGGGGGCTGGACTGAAGCTTTCTTT
.	TRBV18	.	TRBJ1-2	CASSPVEQGGLYGYTF	TGTGCCAGCTCACCAGTGGAACAGGGTGGACTCTATGGCTACACCTTC
TRBD1	TRBV13	.	TRBJ1-1	CASSSFSPTGVTAEAFF	TGTGCCAGCAGCTCATTCAGCCCAACAGGGGTTACGGCTGAAGCTTTCTTT
.	TRBV7-9	.	TRBJ2-7	CASSSQGSLDVQYF	TGTGCCAGCAGCTCCCAGGGATCTCTGGACGTGCAGTACTTC
TRBD1	TRBV25-1	.	TRBJ1-2	CASTPDRGDHGYTF	TGTGCCAGCACCCCGGACAGGGGAGACCATGGCTACACCTTC
TRBD2	TRBV10-1	.	TRBJ2-7	CASSARGSYEQYF	TGCGCCAGCAGTGCGCGGGGGTCCTACGAGCAGTACTTC
.	TRBV12-3/TRBV12-4	.	TRBJ2-1	CASSLSRVGEQFF	TGTGCCAGCAGTTTAAGCAGGGTAGGTGAGCAGTTCTTC
.	TRBV7-8	.	TRBJ1-2	CASSSHRVNYGYTF	TGTGCCAGCAGCTCCCACAGGGTCAACTATGGCTACACCTTC
TRBD1	TRBV24-1	.	TRBJ2-5	CATSGGGHIKGQETQYF	TGTGCCACCAGTGGAGGGGGCCACATCAAAGGTCAAGAGACCCAGTACTTC